A selection of T cell receptor beta chains follows, all from one sample in a study of blood T cell repertoires in COVID-19. TCRdb keeps only in-frame clones here, not all; method: immunoSEQ multiplex PCR. The data show approximately 230,000 clones, about 86% seen once. Sequencing was carried out using PBMCs or T cells enriched from blood (not recorded which). Receptors were obtained from a woman between 45 and 60 years old with acute COVID-19. The CDR3 runs from the conserved cysteine through the conserved F or W. The D gene is left open where the match is weak. For some rows the clone size is stated as once, few or many, or as a class when expanded; others skip it.

size,J,D,V,CDR3,DNA
.,TRBJ2-2,.,TRBV5-5,CASSWPYPGELFF,TGTGCCAGCAGCTGGCCTTACCCCGGGGAGCTGTTTTTT
.,TRBJ1-4,TRBD1,TRBV27,CASSFYQGAGKLFF,TGTGCCAGCAGTTTTTACCAGGGGGCTGGGAAACTGTTTTTT
.,TRBJ1-5,TRBD1,TRBV7-2,CASSLDRGRNQPQHF,TGTGCCAGCAGCCTGGACAGGGGACGCAATCAGCCCCAGCATTTT
.,TRBJ2-1,TRBD1,TRBV28,CASIQDRVDNEQFF,TGTGCCAGCATCCAAGACAGGGTTGACAATGAGCAGTTCTTC
.,TRBJ2-3,TRBD2,TRBV5-1,CASSLGGSGTDTQYF,TGCGCCAGCAGCTTGGGCGGGAGTGGGACAGATACGCAGTATTTT
.,TRBJ2-2,.,TRBV24-1,CATISSNTGELFF,TGTGCCACCATCTCGTCGAACACCGGGGAGCTGTTTTTT
.,TRBJ1-5,.,TRBV19,CASLQGPSGNQPQHF,TGTGCCTCCTTACAGGGACCCTCGGGCAATCAGCCCCAGCATTTT
.,TRBJ2-7,.,TRBV28,CASTPNSYEQYF,TGTGCCAGCACCCCAAATTCCTACGAGCAGTACTTC
.,TRBJ2-1,TRBD1,TRBV11-2,CASSWTGVNEQFF,TGTGCCAGCAGCTGGACAGGGGTCAATGAGCAGTTCTTC
.,TRBJ2-7,.,TRBV30,CAWSLGPITYEQYF,TGTGCCTGGAGCCTGGGGCCGATTACCTACGAGCAGTACTTC
.,TRBJ1-5,.,TRBV28,CASSPVGDQPQHF,TGTGCCAGCAGCCCAGTAGGGGATCAGCCCCAGCATTTT
.,TRBJ1-2,.,TRBV27,CASSFSTASSDGYTF,TGTGCCAGCAGTTTCTCGACAGCGAGTTCGGATGGCTACACCTTC
.,TRBJ2-1,TRBD2,TRBV6-8,CASSSLGGSLGNEQFF,TGTGCCAGCAGTTCCCTGGGCGGGAGTTTAGGCAATGAGCAGTTCTTC
.,TRBJ1-2,.,TRBV30,CAWSAGGTDGYTF,TGTGCCTGGAGCGCGGGGGGCACGGATGGCTACACCTTC
.,TRBJ2-5,TRBD2,TRBV6-4,CASSEWGGETQYF,TGTGCCAGCAGTGAATGGGGGGGAGAGACCCAGTACTTC
.,TRBJ1-2,TRBD1,TRBV7-2,CASSSYTGTGGPNYGYTF,TGTGCCAGCAGCAGCTACACTGGGACAGGGGGCCCTAACTATGGCTACACCTTC
.,TRBJ2-7,.,TRBV27,CASSSLAREQYF,TGTGCCAGCAGTTCTCTAGCTCGCGAGCAGTACTTC
.,TRBJ2-1,.,TRBV5-1,CASSRGPAGEFDEQFF,TGCGCCAGCAGCCGAGGTCCCGCAGGGGAGTTCGATGAGCAGTTCTTC
.,TRBJ1-1,TRBD1,TRBV6-2/TRBV6-3,CASSTHDRGRGTEAFF,TGTGCCAGCAGTACACATGACAGGGGTCGGGGCACTGAAGCTTTCTTT
.,TRBJ1-1,TRBD1,TRBV18,CASSPATGTAFF,TGTGCCAGCTCACCAGCGACAGGGACCGCTTTCTTT
.,TRBJ2-5,.,TRBV4-2,CASSQRRGLTRETQYF,TGTGCCAGCAGCCAAAGACGGGGACTGACTAGAGAGACCCAGTACTTC
once,TRBJ2-2,TRBD1,TRBV5-1,CASSLRQGASGELFF,TGCGCCAGCAGTCTTCGTCAGGGGGCGAGCGGGGAGCTGTTTTTT
once,TRBJ1-4,.,TRBV4-3,CASRSGGNEKLFF,TGCGCCAGCAGGTCTGGAGGGAATGAAAAACTGTTTTTT
.,TRBJ1-4,TRBD1,TRBV15,CATRTGTGGEKLFF,TGTGCCACTCGTACCGGGACAGGGGGTGAAAAACTGTTTTTT
once,TRBJ1-4,.,TRBV30,CAWSLRVMDEKLFF,TGTGCCTGGAGCCTCAGGGTCATGGATGAAAAACTGTTTTTT
.,TRBJ2-1,.,TRBV11-3,CASSPDDSSYNEQFF,TGTGCCAGCAGCCCCGATGATAGCTCCTACAATGAGCAGTTCTTC
.,TRBJ1-1,.,TRBV7-8,CASSLLGGNTEAFF,TGTGCCAGCAGCTTATTAGGCGGCAACACTGAAGCTTTCTTT
.,TRBJ2-1,.,TRBV7-9,CASSLTINEQFF,TGTGCCAGCAGCTTGACTATCAATGAGCAGTTCTTC
.,TRBJ2-5,.,TRBV18,CASSSQETQYF,TGTGCCAGCTCCTCCCAAGAGACCCAGTACTTC
few,TRBJ1-1,TRBD1,TRBV28,CASSIHVQGTEAFF,TGTGCCAGCAGTATTCACGTACAGGGGACTGAAGCTTTCTTT
.,TRBJ1-3,.,TRBV19,CASPPIRESSGNTIYF,TGTGCCAGTCCCCCGATCCGGGAGAGCTCTGGAAACACCATATATTTT
.,TRBJ2-2,TRBD2,TRBV9,CASSPGLAGGGSTGELFF,TGTGCCAGCAGCCCAGGACTAGCGGGAGGAGGGAGCACCGGGGAGCTGTTTTTT
.,TRBJ1-6,.,TRBV6-5,CASSYSQGRNSPLHF,TGTGCCAGCAGTTACTCTCAGGGGCGGAATTCACCCCTCCACTTT
once,TRBJ2-7,TRBD2,TRBV5-1,CASSKGTSGISYEQYF,TGCGCCAGCAGCAAAGGGACTAGCGGGATTTCCTACGAGCAGTACTTC
.,TRBJ2-7,TRBD1,TRBV18,CASSPIQGPNEQYF,TGTGCCAGCTCACCAATACAGGGGCCCAACGAGCAGTACTTC
.,TRBJ2-7,TRBD1,TRBV19,CASSIQAGGRYEQYF,TGTGCCAGTAGTATTCAGGCAGGGGGTAGGTACGAGCAGTACTTC
.,TRBJ1-2,TRBD1,TRBV6-2/TRBV6-3,CASSPRQGAILRYTF,TGTGCCAGCAGTCCACGACAGGGGGCGATTCTACGGTACACCTTC
medium-sized,TRBJ2-7,TRBD2,TRBV7-6,CASSLAVERGEQYF,TGTGCCAGCAGCTTAGCGGTAGAGCGGGGGGAGCAGTACTTC
once,TRBJ2-2,.,TRBV4-3,CASSDPRTGELFF,TGCGCCAGCAGCGACCCGAGGACCGGGGAGCTGTTTTTT